These 10 T cell receptor beta chains share one sample of origin, sequenced in a study of blood T cell repertoires in COVID-19. Here immunoSEQ multiplex PCR was the method, and the copy in TCRdb shows in-frame clones only, minus some. The repertoire consists of around 64,000 clones, with more than 75% occurring once and the leading ten covering around 5.3%. Sequencing was done on a sample of peripheral blood. Receptors originate from a man in his fifties or sixties with active COVID-19.

This chain uses TRBV4-2 with TRBJ1-5, with a tentative D call TRBD1 (5 bases). The CDR3 loop spans 15 amino acids. The germline V and J ends were trimmed by 4 bases and 2 bases, with 12 bases remaining between them. Germline CDR1 and CDR2: LGHNA and YNFKEQ. The CDR3 DNA reads TGTGCCAGCAGCCCGACCCCAGGGCGCAATCAGCCCCAGCATTTT. It encodes CASSPTPGRNQPQHF.

The rearrangement links TRBV9 to TRBJ2-1; unclear D gene. Germline V gene sequence: CDR1 SGDLS, CDR2 YYNGEE. Trimming cost V 4 bases and J 0 bases, with 11 bases left between them. The CDR3 is 15 amino acids. The CDR3, as DNA: TGTGCCAGCAGCCCTAAGTATTACTCCTACAATGAGCAGTTCTTC. Its protein is CASSPKYYSYNEQFF.

The rearrangement uses TRBV11-3 and TRBJ2-1; D gene ambiguous. CDR1 and CDR2 (germline): SGHNT, YENEEA. The CDR3 runs to 16 residues. Trimming took off 0 bases at V and 4 bases at J, with 13 bases between the two ends. CDR3 sequence (DNA): TGTGCCAGCAGCTTAGAAAAACTTGCACGTTACAATGAGCAGTTCTTC. It yields the protein CASSLEKLARYNEQFF.

The CDR3 is CASSPSRETEAFF. CDR3 bases: TGTGCCAGCTCACCATCCCGGGAAACTGAAGCTTTCTTT. The rearrangement uses TRBV18 and TRBJ1-1; D is uncertain. From germline, CDR1 is KGHSH and CDR2 LQKENI. Deletions cut 2 bases from V and 5 bases from J, with 9 bases between. The CDR3 sequence is 13 residues long. Looking up the rest from reference TRBV18 and TRBJ1-1 gives the full variable domain: NAGVMQNPRHLVRRRGQEARLRCSPMKGHSHVYWYRQLPEEGLKFMVYLQKENIIDESGMPKERFSAEFPKEGPSILRIQQVVRGDSAAYFCASSPSRETEAFFGQGTRLTVV.

The rearrangement links TRBV6-5 to TRBJ1-2; 9 positions match TRBD1. With 6 bases clipped from V and 8 bases from J, the junction kept 4 bases outside the gene matches. There are 12 residues in the CDR3. Per the germline V gene, CDR1 is MNHEY and CDR2 is SVGAGI. The CDR3: CASSRTGEGYTF. Here the CDR3 DNA reads TGTGCCAGCAGCCGGACAGGGGAAGGCTACACCTTC.

The chain employs TRBV3-1 (or the pseudogene TRBV3-2) and TRBJ2-1; 9 bases align to TRBD2. With V trimmed by 4 bases and J by 12 bases, 16 bases remained unmatched. Per germline, CDR1 LGHDT and CDR2 YNNKEL (reference sequence). This CDR3 region has 16 residues. The CDR3 spells CASSRRSEAGGFGQFF. The CDR3 DNA follows: TGTGCCAGCAGCCGAAGATCCGAAGCGGGAGGTTTTGGGCAGTTCTTC.

The chain joins TRBV28 to TRBJ1-2, with 8 bases that match TRBD1. The CDR3 loop spans 15 amino acids. Looked up from germline, CDR1 is MDHEN and CDR2 is SYDVKM. V lost 8 bases to trimming and J lost 5 bases; unmatched junction nucleotides: 13. CDR3 coding DNA: TGTGCCAGCTACTCCGGGACAGGAGTAGAGTATGGCTACACCTTC. This translates into CASYSGTGVEYGYTF.

V is TRBV7-6 and J is TRBJ2-3, with TRBD2 matching over 9 bases. The CDR3 totals 16 residues. Trimming cost V 1 base and J 4 bases; bases outside gene matches: 6. Germline CDR1 SGHVS, CDR2 FNYEAQ. The CDR3 DNA is TGTGCCAGCAGCTTAGGCTCTAGCGGGACAGCAGATACGCAGTATTTT. It specifies CASSLGSSGTADTQYF.

The chain links TRBV30 to TRBJ2-5; D is perhaps TRBD2 (7 bases). Deletions cut 3 bases from V and 1 base from J, with 15 bases between. Germline CDR1 is GTSNPN and CDR2 is SVGIG (reference sequence). This CDR3 is built from 15 residues. This CDR3 is CAWRVGGGPQETQYF. The CDR3 nucleotides read TGTGCCTGGAGGGTAGGGGGAGGGCCCCAAGAGACCCAGTACTTC.

The V gene is TRBV7-2, the J gene TRBJ2-1; tentative D call: TRBD2 (6 bases). Germline-derived CDR1 and CDR2 are SGHTA and FQGNSA. CDR3 length: 15 amino acids. Trimming shortened V by 1 base and J by 6 bases, and 13 bases separated the two germline ends. The CDR3 nucleotides are TGTGCCAGCAGCTTAGGGACGACTAGAGTCAATGAGCAGTTCTTC. It translates to CASSLGTTRVNEQFF.